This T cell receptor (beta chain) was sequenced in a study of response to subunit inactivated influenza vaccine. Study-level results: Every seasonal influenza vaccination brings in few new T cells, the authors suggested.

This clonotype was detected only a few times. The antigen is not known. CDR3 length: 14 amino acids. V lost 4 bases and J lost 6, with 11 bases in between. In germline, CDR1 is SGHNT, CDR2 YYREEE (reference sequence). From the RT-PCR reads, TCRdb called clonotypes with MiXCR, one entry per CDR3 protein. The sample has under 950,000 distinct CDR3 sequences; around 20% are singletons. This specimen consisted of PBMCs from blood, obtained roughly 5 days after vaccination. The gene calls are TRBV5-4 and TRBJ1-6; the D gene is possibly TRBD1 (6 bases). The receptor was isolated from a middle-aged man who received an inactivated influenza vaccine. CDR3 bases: TGTGCCAGCAGCGTAGGGGGGATTAATTCACCCCTCCACTTT. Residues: CASSVGGINSPLHF. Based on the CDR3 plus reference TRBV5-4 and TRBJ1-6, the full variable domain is ETGVTQSPTHLIKTRGQQVTLRCSSQSGHNTVSWYQQALGQGPQFIFQYYREEENGRGNFPPRFSGLQFPNYSSELNVNALELDDSALYLCASSVGGINSPLHFGNGTRLTVT.